This T cell receptor beta chain was captured in a study of shared clonotypes between healthy human individuals (TCRdb year 2020). Regarding the study in general: A few men and a couple of women, aged 18 to 49 years, made up the cohort. To estimate repertoire size and how much clonotypes are shared between individuals, the study performed deep sequencing of blood TCR repertoires from roughly five healthy adults. Per donor, leukapheresis produced somewhere between about 0.8 and 9 billion PBMCs. For each donor, CD4 naive and CD4 memory were each given three plates, CD8 naive was given two plates, and CD8 memory was given one plate. Libraries were prepared and TCR repertoires were sequenced by different laboratories using diverse techniques, in order to increase sequencing depth and limit assay-specific biases. Results the study describes overall, beyond this receptor: Rarefaction of sorted-subset datasets indicated incomplete sequencing despite the large sequencing depth. Sampling was restricted to blood, and TCR repertoires in tissues likely differ from the TCR repertoires found in blood. The small number of donors limited the genetic and exposure-history diversity represented. Larger estimated clonotype richness was generally found for naive subsets than for memory subsets. When a handful of donors were compared, the shared fraction of clonotypes was about 5.5% for naive CD4, around 3.6% for naive CD8, more than 2% for memory CD4, and less than 0.5% for memory CD8. Compared with non-shared clonotypes, clonotypes shared by all four sorted-subset donors had higher generation probabilities. Pairwise subsampling indicated that sequencing depth was expected to affect the degree of clonotype sharing among donors.

Ends trimmed: V by 0 bases, J by 6 bases; bases unmatched to a gene: 8. The CDR3 contains 16 residues, cysteine and phenylalanine counted. The sequence is cut down to CDR3 DNA, 48 bases in frame from base 1. Reading the germline V gene gives CDR1 ENHRY and CDR2 SYGVKD. Donors were healthy HIV-negative adults with no recently reported acute infections or vaccinations. Every donor was a Caucasian adult living in Nashville, Tennessee, USA. Magnetic negative selection was used to enrich CD4+ T cells, after which naive cells were positively selected on CD45RA and the negative fraction became the memory subset. Blood was collected by leukapheresis, and PBMCs were isolated by Ficoll-Histopaque density gradient centrifugation and then cryopreserved in liquid nitrogen vapor phase. Analytical flow cytometry was used to check the purity and quantity of each magnetically sorted T cell population. From each sorted fraction, genomic DNA was isolated and quantified by UV absorbance on a Nanodrop 2000c.

Using the deep immunoSEQ assay, multiplex PCR amplified TCR CDR3 regions from genomic DNA. For each cell subset, the extracted genomic DNA was distributed evenly across all wells of several immunoSEQ 96-well plates, and each plate served as one replicate. For sorted subsets, approximately 210 ng of genomic DNA, equivalent to around 29,000 T cell genomes, went into each replicate PCR. Purified libraries were measured with a Qubit 3.0 fluorometer, size-checked on a Bioanalyzer 2100, and measured again with the KAPA Library Quantification kit. A separate single-read 150-cycle Illumina NextSeq 550 flow cell was used to sequence each immunoSEQ 96-well plate. Regarding the original processing steps: Because the immunoSEQ output included only junctional sequences and no quality scores, the filtering could not be the same as the filtering used for full-length reads. To assign V/J genes and CDR3, sequences were annotated using PyIR, a Python wrapper for IgBLAST v1.9, with IMGT germline references. Reads with weak V/J assignments (E-value above 1e-6), missing CDR3, stop codons, out-of-frame junctions, or ambiguous translated residues were removed. V3J clonotypes were defined as sequences sharing the same inferred V gene, J gene, and CDR3 amino acid sequence. Percentage overlap between repertoires was calculated by dividing the number of shared unique clonotypes by the size of the smaller repertoire. Repertoire richness was assessed with RTK rarefaction, the Chao1 estimator, and Recon v2.1 estimates of unobserved clonotypes. For all TCRbeta clonotypes obtained by the gDNA method from a few donors, generation probabilities were computed with OLGA. TCRdb carries this immuneACCESS record with in-frame sequences only. Its versions omit some clonotypes, under half of them owing to an unresolved V gene in the studies checked, with the rest unexplained. That table supplies the V and J calls and clone size; D and trimming were determined from the DNA. The table for this sample lists roughly 1 million clones; 78% of them were counted only once. About 0.52% of the sample goes to the ten largest clones.

This clone is a singleton in its sample. Its recognized antigen is unknown. No base quality values were provided; no much bigger clone lies one nucleotide off. The receptor comes from a man between 18 and 35 years old in good health. Some clones in this sample may be carry-over from other donors' samples. The sequence is built from TRBV10-3 and TRBJ1-5; 7 bases in the middle match TRBD1. Material: memory CD4+ T cells from PBMCs. The sample's cell subset or site label, decoded: CD45RA-negative fraction. The DNA sequence is TGTGCCATCAGTGAGTCATTGTCAGGGGGAGGTCAGCCCCAGCATTTT. Translated, it reads CAISESLSGGGQPQHF.